The 16 T cell receptor beta chains reported below all come from one sample, sequenced in a study of OX40 agonist ivuxolimab in advanced cancers. Here immunoSEQ multiplex PCR was the method, and the copy in TCRdb shows in-frame clones only, minus some. The table lists some 20,000 clones, about four fifths of them singletons. The input for sequencing was CD4+ or CD8+ T cells sorted from blood, taken in a trial of the OX40 agonist ivuxolimab. Source of these receptors: an adult with an advanced solid tumor such as melanoma, head and neck, liver or kidney cancer.

This rearrangement joins TRBV16 to TRBJ1-2; D remains unclear. V lost 1 base to trimming and J lost 4 bases, with 7 bases between them. The germline V gene encodes CDR1 KGHSY and CDR2 FQNENV. CDR3 length: 13 amino acids. In nucleotides, the CDR3 is TGTGCCAGCAGCCAATGGGCAGCCTATGGCTACACCTTC. Translating it yields CASSQWAAYGYTF.

This clone was observed once. The rearrangement links TRBV27 to TRBJ2-7; D tentatively reads TRBD1 or TRBD2 (6 bases each). The germline CDR1 and CDR2 sequences are MNHEY and SMNVEV (reference sequence). The CDR3 spans 12 residues. Between the trimmed V and J ends, which lost 5 bases and 5 bases, there was a span of 10 bases. CDR3 protein: CASSRRGDEQYF. The CDR3 DNA sequence: TGTGCCAGCAGTAGGAGGGGGGACGAGCAGTACTTC.

This rearrangement joins TRBV29-1 to TRBJ2-3; 8 nucleotides match TRBD2. The CDR3 length is 15 residues. V shed 1 base and J 1 base; nucleotides not matched to a gene: 4. Germline V gene lookup returns CDR1 SQVTM and CDR2 ANQGSEA. The CDR3 loop reads CSVEGGRGGTDTQYF. The CDR3 DNA reads as TGCAGCGTTGAAGGTGGGCGGGGGGGCACAGATACGCAGTATTTT.

The table lists this clone with a few counts. This chain connects TRBV5-1 to TRBJ1-2, with D possibly being TRBD1 (5 bases). V was cut by 10 bases and J by 5 bases, with 18 bases left in between. The CDR3 extends over 13 amino acids. Per germline, CDR1 SGHRS and CDR2 YFSETQ. The CDR3 DNA follows: TGCGCCTCGGGGCCGCCAGGGTTATATGGCTACACCTTC. Amino acid sequence: CASGPPGLYGYTF.

Note on this clone: An end of the junction does not agree with germline; a read error may underlie this. This chain joins TRBV10-3 and TRBJ2-7; D remains ambiguous. Germline CDR1 and CDR2: ENHRY and SYGVKD. The CDR3 totals 15 residues. This CDR3 is CASSYSKTERHEQYF. The CDR3, as DNA: TGTGCCAGCAGTTACTCGAAGACGGAGCGTCACGAGCAGTACTTC.

The V and J genes are TRBV14 and TRBJ2-7, with D perhaps TRBD1 (5 bases). Trimming removed 1 base at V and 0 bases at J, with 7 bases between. The CDR3 extends over 14 amino acids. Germline-derived CDR1 and CDR2 are SGHDN and FVKESK. As DNA, the CDR3 is TGTGCCAGCAGCCAAGGCCAGGGCTCCTACGAGCAGTACTTC. Translation gives CASSQGQGSYEQYF.

The chain carries TRBV10-3 and TRBJ2-7; D tentatively reads TRBD1 or TRBD2 (5 bases each). With 8 bases removed from V and 0 bases from J, the gap between germline ends came to 11 bases. This CDR3 is 13 amino acids long. Germline V gene data show CDR1 as ENHRY and CDR2 as SYGVKD. The CDR3 region is CAIGDPSSYEQYF. The CDR3 DNA reads TGTGCCATCGGGGACCCAAGCTCCTACGAGCAGTACTTC.

V usage is TRBV15 and J usage is TRBJ1-4; maybe TRBD1 (5 bases). The CDR3 is 16 residues long. V shed 0 bases and J shed 5 bases, with 13 bases lying between them. Germline assignment: CDR1 LNHNV and CDR2 YYDKDF (reference sequence). CDR3: CATSRDGVRGNEKLFF. DNA of the CDR3: TGTGCCACCAGCAGAGATGGGGTCCGGGGGAATGAAAAACTGTTTTTT.

This clone has a single count. The chain links TRBV29-1 to TRBJ1-1, with 8 bases that match TRBD1. The CDR3 loop spans 14 amino acids. Germline CDR1 SQVTM, CDR2 ANQGSEA. V was clipped by 3 bases and J by 1 base; unmatched bases: 4. In DNA, the CDR3 is TGCAGCGTTGAGACGGACAGGGAGAACACTGAAGCTTTCTTT. Translation: CSVETDRENTEAFF.

This sequence joins TRBV19 and TRBJ2-7, with D perhaps TRBD1 (6 bases). The V and J ends lost 6 bases and 0 bases respectively, with 9 bases between them. Germline V CDR1 and CDR2: LNHDA, SQIVND (reference sequence). The CDR3 sequence is 13 residues long. CDR3 region: CASRDSNSYEQYF. DNA for the CDR3: TGTGCCAGTAGGGACAGCAACTCCTACGAGCAGTACTTC.

This clone was seen only a few times. The chain couples TRBV5-6 to TRBJ1-1, with TRBD1 as a possible D gene (6 bases). V lost 0 bases to trimming and J lost 3 bases, with 15 bases between them. Germline V gene sequence: CDR1 SGHDT, CDR2 YYEEEE. This CDR3 has 16 amino acids. CDR3 sequence: CASSLATGLWDTEAFF. CDR3 nucleotide sequence: TGTGCCAGCAGCTTGGCCACAGGGTTATGGGACACTGAAGCTTTCTTT.

This chain joins TRBV2 and TRBJ1-1; D uncertain. The ends were cut back, 7 bases at V and 2 bases at J, with 8 bases in the middle. Germline CDR1 SNHLY, CDR2 FYNNEI. The CDR3 spans 12 residues. The CDR3 reads CASNNGNTEAFF. The CDR3, as DNA: TGTGCCAGCAACAATGGTAACACTGAAGCTTTCTTT. The whole variable domain, filled in from reference TRBV2 and TRBJ1-1, reads EPEVTQTPSHQVTQMGQEVILRCVPISNHLYFYWYRQILGQKVEFLVSFYNNEISEKSEIFDDQFSVERPDGSNFTLKIRSTKLEDSAMYFCASNNGNTEAFFGQGTRLTVV.

The chain uses TRBV7-8 and TRBJ2-7, with D perhaps TRBD2 (7 bases). CDR1 is SGHVS and CDR2 is FQNEAQ in the germline V gene. The CDR3 covers 15 residues. V was cut by 5 bases and J by 6 bases, with 20 bases left in between. CDR3 nucleotide sequence: TGTGCCAGCAGCCCCCAAAGCCCGGGGGGCCTCGAGCAGTACTTC. It yields the protein CASSPQSPGGLEQYF.

V is TRBV10-3 and J is TRBJ2-5; the D gene is possibly TRBD1 (6 bases). This CDR3 is 14 amino acids long. Trimming stripped 10 bases from V and 0 bases from J, with 15 bases between. CDR1 is ENHRY and CDR2 is SYGVKD in the germline V gene. CDR3 residues: CATAATGYQETQYF. The CDR3 DNA reads as TGTGCCACCGCCGCGACAGGTTACCAAGAGACCCAGTACTTC.

The V call is TRBV7-9, the J call TRBJ2-3; D ambiguous. The CDR3 has 12 residues. With 2 bases removed from V and 3 bases from J, the gap between germline ends came to 3 bases. The V gene's germline CDR1 is SEHNR and CDR2 FQNEAQ (reference sequence). The CDR3 DNA is TGTGCCAGCAGCTTAATTACAGATACGCAGTATTTT. Residues: CASSLITDTQYF.

This chain connects TRBV7-2 to TRBJ2-5, with 9 bases aligning to TRBD2. In germline, CDR1 is SGHTA, CDR2 FQGNSA. With 1 base clipped from V and 5 bases from J, the junction kept 11 bases outside the gene matches. The CDR3 is 17 residues long. Here the CDR3 DNA reads TGTGCCAGCAGCTTAGAGTGGCTAGCGGGAAGTCGGGAGACCCAGTACTTC. This translates into CASSLEWLAGSRETQYF.